This T cell receptor beta chain was sequenced for a study of breast tumors, draining lymph nodes, adjacent tissues. Study results and caveats: Tumor TCR diversity was below lymph nodes but above nontumor tissue. Data fit most tumor T cells coming from lymph node, expanding in tumor. Tumor T cell lymph node origin was a supported hypothesis, not proven.

A note on this clonotype: No antigen is known for it.

Breast cancer patients provided tissue from their axillary draining lymph nodes. The CDR3 consists of 14 residues. The germline gives CDR1 MGHDK, CDR2 SYGVNS. Trimming shortened V by 4 bases and J by 8 bases, and 15 bases separated the two germline ends. TCRdb independently ran MiXCR on the multiplex PCR reads; one entry per CDR3 protein. The sample contains under 350,000 distinct CDR3 sequences, about 30% of which appear only once. V usage is TRBV25-1 and J usage is TRBJ2-1; D is possibly TRBD2 (5 bases). The origin of this receptor is a female donor with breast cancer. Some clones in this sample may be carry-over from other donors' samples. The sample comprised axillary lymph node tissue. The CDR3 DNA reads TGTGCCAGCAGTGCCGAGGGTATCGTCTATGAGCAGTTCTTC. This sequence encodes CASSAEGIVYEQFF.